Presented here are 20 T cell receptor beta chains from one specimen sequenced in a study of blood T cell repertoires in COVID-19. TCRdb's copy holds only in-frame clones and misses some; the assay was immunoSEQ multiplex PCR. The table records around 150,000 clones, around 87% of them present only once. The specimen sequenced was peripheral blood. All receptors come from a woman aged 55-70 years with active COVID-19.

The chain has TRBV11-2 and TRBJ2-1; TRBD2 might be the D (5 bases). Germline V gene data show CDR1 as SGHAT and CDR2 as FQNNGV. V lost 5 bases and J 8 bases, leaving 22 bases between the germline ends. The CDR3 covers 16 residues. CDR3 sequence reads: CASSQKLVAFLDEQFF. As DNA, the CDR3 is TGTGCCAGCAGCCAAAAACTAGTAGCCTTTTTAGATGAGCAGTTCTTC.

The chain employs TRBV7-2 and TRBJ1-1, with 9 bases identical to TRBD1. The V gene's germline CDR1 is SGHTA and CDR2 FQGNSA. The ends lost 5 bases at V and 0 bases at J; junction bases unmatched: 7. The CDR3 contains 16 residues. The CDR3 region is CASSRWTGAMNTEAFF. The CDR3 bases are TGTGCCAGCAGCCGCTGGACAGGGGCAATGAACACTGAAGCTTTCTTT. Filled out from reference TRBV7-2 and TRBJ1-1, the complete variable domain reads GAGVSQSPSNKVTEKGKDVELRCDPISGHTALYWYRQSLGQGLEFLIYFQGNSAPDKSGLPSDRFSAERTGGSVSTLTIQRTQQEDSAVYLCASSRWTGAMNTEAFFGQGTRLTVV.

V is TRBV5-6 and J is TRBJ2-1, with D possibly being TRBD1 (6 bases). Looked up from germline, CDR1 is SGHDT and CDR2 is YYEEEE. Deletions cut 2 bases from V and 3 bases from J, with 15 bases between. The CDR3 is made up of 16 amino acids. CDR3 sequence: CASSFRRGEIYNEQFF. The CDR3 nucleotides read TGTGCCAGCAGCTTCCGCAGGGGAGAAATCTACAATGAGCAGTTCTTC. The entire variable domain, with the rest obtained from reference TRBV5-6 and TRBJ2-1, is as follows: DAGVTQSPTHLIKTRGQQVTLRCSPKSGHDTVSWYQQALGQGPQFIFQYYEEEERQRGNFPDRFSGHQFPNYSSELNVNALLLGDSALYLCASSFRRGEIYNEQFFGPGTRLTVL.

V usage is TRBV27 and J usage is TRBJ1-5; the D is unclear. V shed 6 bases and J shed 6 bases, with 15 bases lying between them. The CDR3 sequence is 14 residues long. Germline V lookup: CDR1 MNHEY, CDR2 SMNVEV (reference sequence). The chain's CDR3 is CASRFNSVGQPQHF. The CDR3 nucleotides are TGTGCCAGCAGATTTAACTCGGTCGGTCAGCCCCAGCATTTT.

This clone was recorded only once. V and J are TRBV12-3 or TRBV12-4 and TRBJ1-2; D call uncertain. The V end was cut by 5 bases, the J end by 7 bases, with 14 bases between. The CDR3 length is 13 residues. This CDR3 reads CASSPGERFGYTF. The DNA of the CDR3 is TGTGCCAGCAGTCCGGGAGAAAGATTTGGCTACACCTTC.

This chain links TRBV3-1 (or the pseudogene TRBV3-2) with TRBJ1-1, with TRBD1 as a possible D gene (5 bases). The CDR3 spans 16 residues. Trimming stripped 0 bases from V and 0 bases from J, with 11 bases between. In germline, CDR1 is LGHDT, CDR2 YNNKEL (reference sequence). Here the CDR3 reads CASSQDRGRMNTEAFF. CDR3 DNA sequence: TGTGCCAGCAGCCAAGATCGGGGGAGAATGAACACTGAAGCTTTCTTT.

In nucleotides, the CDR3 is TGTGCCAGCAGCCGAGGGACCTACGAGCAGTACTTC. Translation: CASSRGTYEQYF. The chain carries TRBV5-6 and TRBJ2-7, with D possibly TRBD2 on 5 matching bases. CDR3 size: 12 residues. Germline V gene lookup returns CDR1 SGHDT and CDR2 YYEEEE. The V gene lost 4 bases and the J gene lost 2 bases, with 7 bases spanning the gap.

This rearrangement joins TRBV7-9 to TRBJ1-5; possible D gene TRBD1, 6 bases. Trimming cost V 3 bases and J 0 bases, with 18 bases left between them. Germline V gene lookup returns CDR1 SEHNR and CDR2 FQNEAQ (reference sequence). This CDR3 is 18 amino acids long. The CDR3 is CASSLSTGTMNSNQPQHF. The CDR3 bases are TGTGCCAGCAGCTTGTCAACCGGGACAATGAATAGCAATCAGCCCCAGCATTTT.

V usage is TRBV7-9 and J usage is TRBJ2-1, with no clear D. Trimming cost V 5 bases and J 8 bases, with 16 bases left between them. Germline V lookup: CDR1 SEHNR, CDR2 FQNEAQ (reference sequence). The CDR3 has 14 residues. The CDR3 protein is CASSLGWALDEQFF. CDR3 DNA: TGTGCCAGCAGCCTAGGGTGGGCTCTCGATGAGCAGTTCTTC. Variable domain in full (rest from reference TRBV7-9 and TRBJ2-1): DTGVSQNPRHKITKRGQNVTFRCDPISEHNRLYWYRQTLGQGPEFLTYFQNEAQLEKSRLLSDRFSAERPKGSFSTLEIQRTEQGDSAMYLCASSLGWALDEQFFGPGTRLTVL.

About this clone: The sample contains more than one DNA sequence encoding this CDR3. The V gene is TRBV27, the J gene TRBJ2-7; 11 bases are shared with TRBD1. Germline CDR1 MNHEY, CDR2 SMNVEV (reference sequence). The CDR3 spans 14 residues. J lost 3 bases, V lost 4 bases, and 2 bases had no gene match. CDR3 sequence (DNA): TGTGCCAGCAGTTGGACAGGGGGCAACTACGAGCAGTACTTC. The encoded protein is CASSWTGGNYEQYF.

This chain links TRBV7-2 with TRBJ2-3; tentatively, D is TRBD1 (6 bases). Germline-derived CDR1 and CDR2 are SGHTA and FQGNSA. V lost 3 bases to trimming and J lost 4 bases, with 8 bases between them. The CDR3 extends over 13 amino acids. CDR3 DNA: TGTGCCAGCAGCTTCTCAGGGGCAGATACGCAGTATTTT. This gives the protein CASSFSGADTQYF.

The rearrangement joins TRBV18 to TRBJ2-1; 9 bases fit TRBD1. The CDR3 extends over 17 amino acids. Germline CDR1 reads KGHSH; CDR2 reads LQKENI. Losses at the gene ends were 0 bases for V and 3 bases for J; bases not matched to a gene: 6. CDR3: CASSPPLGTGNYNEQFF. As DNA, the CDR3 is TGTGCCAGCTCACCACCCCTTGGGACAGGGAACTACAATGAGCAGTTCTTC.

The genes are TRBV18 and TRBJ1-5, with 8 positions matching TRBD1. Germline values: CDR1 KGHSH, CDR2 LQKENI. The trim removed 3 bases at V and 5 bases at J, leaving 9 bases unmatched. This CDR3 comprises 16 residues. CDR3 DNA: TGTGCCAGCTCACCCCCCGGACAGGGACCTGATCAGCCCCAGCATTTT. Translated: CASSPPGQGPDQPQHF.

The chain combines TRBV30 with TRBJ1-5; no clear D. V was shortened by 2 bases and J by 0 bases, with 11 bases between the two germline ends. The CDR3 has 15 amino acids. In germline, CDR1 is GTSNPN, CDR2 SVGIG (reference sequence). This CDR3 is CAWSPRAYSNQPQHF. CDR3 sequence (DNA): TGTGCCTGGAGTCCACGAGCATATAGCAATCAGCCCCAGCATTTT. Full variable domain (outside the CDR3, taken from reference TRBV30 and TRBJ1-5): SQTIHQWPATLVQPVGSPLSLECTVEGTSNPNLYWYRQAAGRGLQLLFYSVGIGQISSEVPQNLSASRPQDRQFILSSKKLLLSDSGFYLCAWSPRAYSNQPQHFGDGTRLSIL.

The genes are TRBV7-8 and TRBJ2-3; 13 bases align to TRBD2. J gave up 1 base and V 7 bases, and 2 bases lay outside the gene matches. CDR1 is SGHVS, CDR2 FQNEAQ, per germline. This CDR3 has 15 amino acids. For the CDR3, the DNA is TGTGCCAGCAATGGACTAGCGGGAGGCACAGATACGCAGTATTTT. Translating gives CASNGLAGGTDTQYF. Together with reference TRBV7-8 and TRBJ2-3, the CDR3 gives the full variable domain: GAGVSQSPRYKVAKRGQDVALRCDPISGHVSLFWYQQALGQGPEFLTYFQNEAQLDKSGLPSDRFFAERPEGSVSTLKIQRTQQEDSAVYLCASNGLAGGTDTQYFGPGTRLTVL.

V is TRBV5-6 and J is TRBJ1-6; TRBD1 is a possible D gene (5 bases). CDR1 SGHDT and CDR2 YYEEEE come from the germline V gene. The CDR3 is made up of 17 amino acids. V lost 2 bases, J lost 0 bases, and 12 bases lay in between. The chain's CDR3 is CASSFWTFSSYNSPLHF. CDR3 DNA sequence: TGTGCCAGCAGCTTTTGGACATTTAGCTCCTATAATTCACCCCTCCACTTT. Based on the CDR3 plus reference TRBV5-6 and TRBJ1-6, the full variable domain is DAGVTQSPTHLIKTRGQQVTLRCSPKSGHDTVSWYQQALGQGPQFIFQYYEEEERQRGNFPDRFSGHQFPNYSSELNVNALLLGDSALYLCASSFWTFSSYNSPLHFGNGTRLTVT.

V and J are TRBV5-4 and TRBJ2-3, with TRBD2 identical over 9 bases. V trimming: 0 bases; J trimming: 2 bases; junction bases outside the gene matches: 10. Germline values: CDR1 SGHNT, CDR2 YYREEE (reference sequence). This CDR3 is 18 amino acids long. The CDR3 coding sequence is TGTGCCAGCAGCTTGGCCAAGTTAGCGGGAGTTACCACAGATACGCAGTATTTT. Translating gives CASSLAKLAGVTTDTQYF.

The DNA of the CDR3 is TGTGCCAGCACCCCCGGGGGGGGTTCTTACGAGCAGTACTTC. Translation gives CASTPGGGSYEQYF. The chain joins TRBV3-1 (or the pseudogene TRBV3-2) to TRBJ2-7; 8 nucleotides line up with TRBD2. Germline CDR1 and CDR2: LGHDT and YNNKEL (reference sequence). The junction had 9 bases not matched to a gene; V was cut back by 7 bases and J by 4 bases. The CDR3 contains 14 residues.

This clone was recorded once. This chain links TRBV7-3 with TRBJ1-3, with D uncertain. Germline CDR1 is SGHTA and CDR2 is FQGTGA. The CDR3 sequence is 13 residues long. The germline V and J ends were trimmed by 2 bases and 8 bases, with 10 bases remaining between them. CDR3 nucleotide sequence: TGTGCCAGCAGCTTATCCTTCGGGGACACCATATATTTT. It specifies CASSLSFGDTIYF.

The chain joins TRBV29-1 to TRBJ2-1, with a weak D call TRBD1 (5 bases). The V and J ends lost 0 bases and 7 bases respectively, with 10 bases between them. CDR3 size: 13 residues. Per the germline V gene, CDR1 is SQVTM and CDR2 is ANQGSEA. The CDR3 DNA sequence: TGCAGCGTTGAAGAATACAGGATTAATGAGCAGTTCTTC. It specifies CSVEEYRINEQFF.